This T cell receptor beta chain originates from a study of cytomegalovirus exposure and HLA in healthy donors. This clone has more than one count but fewer than ten. Its antigen is not known. Study-wide points: A later analysis found that most CMV-associated TCR beta chains appeared HLA-restricted. In an earlier analysis, in under 700 donors, most V segments appeared productive either ~87% or ~30% of the time. Versus the approximately 670-donor mean, an Asian-associated ancestry cluster reportedly showed fewer N-insertions in a later analysis.

The PCR ran on 60 Vbeta and 13 Jbeta primers. Original processing methods: Some 9.9 million shared chains were among around 80 million unique TCR beta chains counted in a later analysis. TCRdb's copy holds only in-frame clones and misses some; the assay was immunoSEQ multiplex PCR. Clone size and the V and J calls come from that table; the DNA yielded D and trimming. The data hold just over 25,000 clones, with about two thirds observed a single time. V was pared by 7 bases and J by 6 bases, with 15 bases between. This CDR3 contains 12 residues. Germline-derived CDR1 and CDR2 are SQVTM and ANQGSEA. The sample was PBMCs. This clonotype originated in a woman aged 50 to 60 in good health and CMV-seronegative. This rearrangement joins TRBV29-1 to TRBJ1-1, with D perhaps TRBD1 (6 bases). The chain's CDR3 is CSAVPAGAEAFF. The DNA of the CDR3 is TGCAGCGCCGTACCGGCAGGGGCTGAAGCTTTCTTT.